The rows below give T cell receptor beta chains drawn from one sample of a study of cytomegalovirus exposure and HLA in healthy donors. TCRdb keeps only in-frame clones here, not all; method: immunoSEQ multiplex PCR. Altogether tens of thousands of clones are present, 60% to 75% being singletons, with the ten largest covering approximately 14%. Source material: PBMCs. All receptors derive from a male donor in good health and CMV-seropositive. Both conserved end residues are trimmed from each CDR3. Part of the rows lack a size; the others show once, few, many or a class for expanded clones.

clone size | J gene | V gene | CDR3 protein
few | TRBJ2-2 | TRBV10-1 | ASSESVAGNTGELF
- | TRBJ1-2 | TRBV7-9 | SSSRPDRAYGYT
- | TRBJ2-3 | TRBV10-3 | AISDQSGRETDTQY
few | TRBJ1-2 | TRBV6-6 | ASSTRQGERRNT
- | TRBJ1-6 | TRBV6-1 | ASGDRAKRSPLH
- | TRBJ1-1 | TRBV7-9 | SSSLGYTEAF
- | TRBJ2-5 | TRBV2 | ASIPSWGPETQY
- | TRBJ2-7 | TRBV11-2 | ASSETGTNPGEQY
few | TRBJ1-5 | TRBV19 | ASRLFYSNQPQH
- | TRBJ1-1 | TRBV5-1 | ASSLDREPEAF
once | TRBJ1-3 | TRBV6-1 | ASSFHSYSGNTIY
- | TRBJ2-5 | TRBV4-1 | ASSQQVSQETQY
- | TRBJ2-1 | TRBV11-2 | ASSLRATGIYNEQF
- | TRBJ2-6 | TRBV6-1 | ASRLARAGANVLT
- | TRBJ1-6 | TRBV19 | ASSWGLNSPLH
- | TRBJ2-7 | TRBV7-9 | SSSLGPGLNSYEQY
- | TRBJ2-7 | TRBV10-1 | ASSESSSGRTYEQY
few | TRBJ2-7 | TRBV11-2 | ASSLGHTSIEQY
- | TRBJ1-2 | TRBV7-2 | ASSLSGGQDYGYT
- | TRBJ2-7 | TRBV4-2 | ASKEQVETYEQY
- | TRBJ1-1 | TRBV7-9 | ASSLSPPTVQTEAF
- | TRBJ2-7 | TRBV30 | AWSPQGSYEQY
- | TRBJ2-3 | TRBV5-1 | ASSLGGFETDTQY
- | TRBJ1-4 | TRBV10-2 | ASSEGAGRNEKLF
- | - | TRBV5-4 | ASSPALTGHSYEQY
- | TRBJ1-2 | TRBV19 | ASSIVHRLNYGYT
- | TRBJ2-2 | TRBV12-5 | ASGLGDNRGPTGELF
- | TRBJ1-3 | TRBV13 | ASSLVGLTSGNTIY
- | TRBJ2-1 | TRBV5-1 | ASSLDADNEQF
once | TRBJ1-5 | TRBV5-4 | ASSLGGDGPQH
- | TRBJ2-3 | TRBV29-1 | SGRREWDTQY
- | TRBJ1-2 | TRBV7-6 | ASSGPGQGPANYGYT
- | TRBJ2-6 | TRBV5-1 | ASSLGRGSGANVLT